The 4 T cell receptor beta chains in this list originate from one sample, sequenced in a study of vaccination and CD4 T cells after COVID-19. For these TCRs, the target antigens are not known. Stated treatment: roughly ten-day PBMC culture with coronavirus spike peptide pools or control peptides (ViraFEST assay). With the Oncomine TCR Beta short-read assay, DNA from cultured CD4+ T cells was sequenced. TCRdb processed the PCR reads anew with MiXCR; each CDR3 protein has one entry. The table lists 9,500 to 15,000 distinct CDR3 sequences, about three quarters of them singletons. Material: CD4+ T cells from blood, cultured in vitro. These TCRs come from a human donor who had recovered from COVID-19.

The chain recombines TRBV7-8 with TRBJ1-1; perhaps TRBD1 as D (6 bases). Germline V gene lookup returns CDR1 SGHVS and CDR2 FQNEAQ. The CDR3 runs 13 residues. V lost 4 bases to trimming and J lost 5 bases, with 11 bases between them. The CDR3 nucleotides are TGTGCCAGCAGCTCCACAGGGTTGACTGAAGCTTTCTTT. Protein product: CASSSTGLTEAFF.

The genes are TRBV2 and TRBJ2-7; unclear D gene. In germline, CDR1 is SNHLY, CDR2 FYNNEI. The length of the CDR3 is 12 residues. V lost 3 bases, J lost 9 bases, and 12 bases lay in between. The CDR3 bases are TGTGCCAGCAGTGAGTCGGGTTGGGTGCAGTACTTC. Amino acids: CASSESGWVQYF.

J is TRBJ1-2 and V is TRBV7-8, with D possibly being TRBD1 (6 bases). V lost 5 bases and J 6 bases, leaving 16 bases between the germline ends. The CDR3 runs 14 residues. Germline CDR1 SGHVS, CDR2 FQNEAQ. Here the CDR3 reads CASSLLANRDGYTF. The CDR3 region has the DNA TGTGCCAGCAGCCTACTAGCGAACAGGGATGGCTACACCTTC.

The V call is TRBV20-1, the J call TRBJ2-1, with TRBD2 as a possible D gene (6 bases). The germline CDR1 and CDR2 sequences are DFQATT and SNEGSKA (reference sequence). This CDR3 spans 14 amino acids. V lost 5 bases and J 6 bases, leaving 17 bases between the germline ends. The CDR3 DNA is TGCAGTGCTGGACGGGACTCACTGGGCAATGAGCAGTTCTTC. This translates into CSAGRDSLGNEQFF.